The entry that follows covers one T cell receptor (beta chain) sequence. This entry belongs to a study of blood T cell repertoires in COVID-19. As for the study in general: Sample material is recorded as cDNA or gDNA derived from T cells, B-cell-depleted T cells, or PBMCs.

The CDR3 has 12 residues. V shed 7 bases and J shed 3 bases, with 9 bases lying between them. The germline CDR1 and CDR2 sequences are MNHEY and SVGAGI. Methods used by the authors: Counts of nucleated cells, estimated from reference gene primer amplification, were obtained. Clones were sequenced by immunoSEQ multiplex PCR, and TCRdb holds only the in-frame ones, with some missing. V and J calls and clone size are copied from that table; D and trimming were computed from the DNA. This sample has about 240,000 clones, with 75% to 90% found just once. The specimen was peripheral blood. This sequence joins TRBV6-5 and TRBJ1-1, with D possibly being TRBD1 (5 bases). The clonotype was recovered from a man in his sixties who had recovered from COVID-19. The CDR3 loop is CASKGRDTEAFF. CDR3 coding DNA: TGTGCCAGCAAGGGGAGGGACACTGAAGCTTTCTTT.